One and the same sample provided the 4 T cell receptor beta chains below, sequenced in a study of T-cell reconstitution after alpha-beta-depleted transplantation in children (dated by TCRdb to 2016 to 2017). Library preparation employed PCR. Sequenced on an Illumina HiSeq 2500. TCR libraries were prepared with molecular barcoding, using unique molecular identifiers to normalize TCRbeta repertoire quantification. TCRdb's own reprocessing of the public reads used fastp at Q25 and MiXCR and kept productive beta chains. Records with the same CDR3 protein are collapsed into one entry carrying the most frequent genes and DNA. Present in this sample are some 150,000 distinct CDR3 sequences, around 8.5% of which were seen just once. The top ten clonotypes cover less than 20% of the sample. The treatment or condition label on this specimen signifies: allogeneic hematopoietic cell transplantation with graft depleted of TCRalphabeta T cells and CD19 B cells.

The specimen comprised PBMCs, mostly from graft donor cells, sampled 180 days after TCRalphabeta/CD19-depleted stem cell transplant. These receptors came from a female patient between 2 and 15 years old who had a stem cell transplant for congenital amegakaryocytic thrombocytopenia, so the T cells may come from the graft donor.

Many counts were recorded for this clonotype. The chain recombines TRBV15 with TRBJ2-1; 9 nucleotides align to TRBD2. The CDR3 sequence is 15 residues long. The germline gives CDR1 LNHNV, CDR2 YYDKDF (reference sequence). V shed 5 bases, J shed 2 bases, and the junction held 4 bases outside the gene matches. CDR3 bases: TGTGCCACCAGCGGATTAGCGGGAGCCTACAATGAGCAGTTCTTC. Protein product: CATSGLAGAYNEQFF.

This clonotype appeared a few times. The chain is built from TRBV14 and TRBJ2-7; 14 bases are a match to TRBD2. CDR3 length: 17 amino acids. V gave up 3 bases and J gave up 5 bases; unmatched junction bases: 9. Germline V gives CDR1 SGHDN, CDR2 FVKESK. The CDR3 DNA sequence: TGTGCCAGCAGCCATCCGGGACTAGCGGGAGCGGGGAACGAGCAGTACTTC. It yields the protein CASSHPGLAGAGNEQYF.

This clonotype was recorded at least ten times. The genes are TRBV10-3 and TRBJ1-1; tentative D call: TRBD1 (5 bases). Per the germline V gene, CDR1 is ENHRY and CDR2 is SYGVKD. The CDR3 has 14 amino acids. V was clipped by 5 bases and J by 2 bases, with 12 bases between them. CDR3 residues: CAISSRARNTEAFF. DNA for the CDR3: TGTGCCATCAGTAGCAGGGCGAGAAACACTGAAGCTTTCTTT.

This chain joins TRBV24-1 and TRBJ2-1; no firm D call. V dropped 0 bases and J dropped 8 bases, with 7 bases sitting between them. This CDR3 comprises 13 residues. The germline V gene encodes CDR1 KGHDR and CDR2 SFDVKD. This chain's CDR3 is CATSDLFADEQFF. CDR3 nucleotide sequence: TGTGCCACCAGTGATTTGTTCGCCGATGAGCAGTTCTTC.